Listed here are 30 T cell receptor beta chains from one sample, sequenced in a study of blood T cells in healthy people across ages. A second PCR of roughly 6 to 12 cycles used a sample-barcoded 5' primer and a J-beta primer mix. TCRdb re-called the 5' RACE reads through MiXCR, storing one row per CDR3 protein. The sample records some 790,000 distinct CDR3 sequences, less than 35% being singletons. Material for sequencing was blood. Every receptor here comes from a woman of 80 years or more in good health.

This clonotype was recorded at least ten times. The chain is built from TRBV7-8 and TRBJ1-2, with D unclear. V dropped 5 bases and J dropped 4 bases, with 17 bases sitting between them. CDR1 is SGHVS, CDR2 FQNEAQ, per germline. CDR3 size: 15 residues. CDR3 residues: CASSPRRHSLYGYTF. The DNA of the CDR3 is TGTGCCAGCAGCCCCCGTCGACATTCCCTCTATGGCTACACCTTC.

About this clonotype itself: A read error is possible here, since a much larger clone lies one base away. The conserved final phenylalanine or tryptophan is absent from the CDR3, which likely points to a read error. This sequence joins TRBV3-1 and TRBJ2-6, with 8 nucleotides matching TRBD2. After removal of 3 bases from V and 1 base from J, the junction contained 11 bases not matched to a gene. Germline loops: CDR1 LGHDT, CDR2 YNNKEL (reference sequence). The CDR3 totals 19 residues. The CDR3 region has the DNA TGTGCCAGCAGCCACCGTGCCATCAAGCGGGGGTCTGGGGCCAACGTCCTGACTTCC. It yields the protein CASSHRAIKRGSGANVLTS.

Comments on this clonotype: This may be a read error: a much more frequent sequence differs by one nucleotide. This chain joins TRBV5-1 and TRBJ2-5, with a possible D match to TRBD2 (6 bases). The V gene's germline CDR1 is SGHRS and CDR2 YFSETQ. The CDR3 contains 15 residues. Trimming took off 4 bases at V and 11 bases at J, with 24 bases between the two ends. The CDR3: CASSPMGLGVDEQYF. DNA for the CDR3: TGCGCCAGCAGCCCTATGGGACTTGGAGTGGATGAGCAGTACTTC.

The table lists this clonotype with many counts. V gene TRBV29-1 combines with J gene TRBJ2-5; D remains unclear. Germline-derived CDR1 and CDR2 are SQVTM and ANQGSEA. Trimming removed 2 bases from V and 5 bases from J, with 12 bases in between. The CDR3 sequence is 13 residues long. CDR3 sequence: CSVESGYGETQYF. DNA of the CDR3: TGCAGCGTTGAATCGGGCTACGGGGAGACCCAGTACTTC. Based on the CDR3 plus reference TRBV29-1 and TRBJ2-5, the full variable domain is SAVISQKPSRDICQRGTSLTIQCQVDSQVTMMFWYRQQPGQSLTLIATANQGSEATYESGFVIDKFPISRPNLTFSTLTVSNMSPEDSSIYLCSVESGYGETQYFGPGTRLLVL.

This clonotype was detected only a few times. The rearrangement joins TRBV3-1 to TRBJ1-5; the D gene is possibly TRBD1 (5 bases). The CDR3 consists of 16 residues. Trimming removed 6 bases at V and 9 bases at J, with 24 bases between. Germline-derived CDR1 and CDR2 are LGHDT and YNNKEL (reference sequence). The DNA of the CDR3 is TGTGCCAGCAGACTCGAAACGGCAGGACACCCCTCGCCCCAGCATTTT. The encoded protein is CASRLETAGHPSPQHF.

The genes are TRBV3-1 and TRBJ2-2; 7 bases align to TRBD1. Losses at the gene ends were 2 bases for V and 9 bases for J; bases not matched to a gene: 6. The CDR3 is 14 amino acids. In germline, CDR1 is LGHDT, CDR2 YNNKEL (reference sequence). CDR3 loop: CASSQIRGRRELFF. The CDR3 DNA reads as TGTGCCAGCAGCCAAATTAGGGGGCGCAGGGAGCTGTTTTTT.

The V and J genes are TRBV4-1 and TRBJ2-4; the D is unclear. Germline assignment: CDR1 MGHRA and CDR2 YSYEKL. V was trimmed by 1 base and J by 0 bases, leaving 4 bases between them. The length of the CDR3 is 14 residues. CDR3 protein: CASSQVAAKNIQYF. In DNA form, the CDR3 reads TGCGCCAGCAGCCAAGTGGCAGCCAAAAACATTCAGTACTTC.

This clonotype has a count of ten or more. The chain combines TRBV5-1 with TRBJ2-2, with D perhaps matching TRBD1 (6 bases). V lost 5 bases and J 0 bases, leaving 11 bases between the germline ends. In germline, CDR1 is SGHRS, CDR2 YFSETQ. This CDR3 has 15 amino acids. The CDR3 sequence is CASRPTGTNTGELFF. CDR3 nucleotide sequence: TGCGCCAGCAGACCTACAGGGACGAACACCGGGGAGCTGTTTTTT.

A remark on this clonotype: It may be a read error: a sequence one base away is much more abundant. The chain combines TRBV7-9 with TRBJ2-4; D is uncertain. The J call may be faulty, since TRBJ2-5 better matches the DNA end. This CDR3 has 14 residues. Per germline, CDR1 SEHNR and CDR2 FQNEAQ (reference sequence). CDR3 in DNA: TGTGCCAGCAGCCTCGCGGTGGGCGTAGAGACCCAGTACTTC. Protein product: CASSLAVGVETQYF.

A remark on this clonotype: One end of the junction does not line up with germline, which may come from a read error. V gene TRBV11-3 combines with J gene TRBJ2-7; 7 nucleotides align to TRBD2. The J call is uncertain, as TRBJ2-5 better fits the DNA end. CDR1 and CDR2 from the germline V gene are SGHNT and YENEEA. The CDR3 length is 16 residues. CDR3 sequence reads: CAGSHDGTTYGETQYF. Written as DNA, the CDR3 is TGTGCCGGCAGCCATGACGGGACTACCTACGGGGAGACCCAGTACTTC.

This clonotype has ten or more counts. The V and J genes are TRBV7-2 and TRBJ2-5, with D maybe TRBD2 (7 bases). CDR1 is SGHTA, CDR2 FQGNSA, per germline. V lost 0 bases, J lost 5 bases, and 16 bases lay in between. The CDR3 sequence is 16 residues long. The CDR3 DNA sequence: TGTGCCAGCAGCTTAGCGACGGGGGGCCTACGGGAGACCCAGTACTTC. Encoded protein: CASSLATGGLRETQYF.

This clonotype was detected only a few times. Relative to the germline gene, one junction end is altered; a read error may explain this. As DNA, the CDR3 is TGCAGTGCTTACCAGACTAGCGGGGACACAGATATGCAGTATTTT. Encoded protein: CSAYQTSGDTDMQYF. The chain combines TRBV20-1 with TRBJ2-3; 11 bases fit TRBD2. The CDR3 runs 15 residues. The germline V gene has CDR1 DFQATT and CDR2 SNEGSKA (reference sequence).

This clonotype was observed at least ten times. In nucleotides, the CDR3 is TGTGCCAGCAGTCCCTACAGCTCAGGCGAGCAGTACTTC. As protein: CASSPYSSGEQYF. This sequence joins TRBV6-6 and TRBJ2-7, with no clear D. CDR3 length: 13 amino acids. From germline, CDR1 is MNHNY and CDR2 SVGAGI (reference sequence). Trimming pared 5 bases from V and 6 bases from J, leaving 14 bases between.

The sample holds a few counts of this clonotype. A read error may be the cause here, since a much bigger clone is one base away. This rearrangement joins TRBV6-6 to TRBJ1-2; D is uncertain. CDR1 MNHNY and CDR2 SVGAGI come from the germline V gene (reference sequence). The V end was cut by 2 bases, the J end by 4 bases, with 11 bases between. The CDR3 runs to 14 residues. In nucleotides, the CDR3 is TGTGCCAGCAGTTACACAGACGGATGCTATGGCTACACCTTC. Translation gives CASSYTDGCYGYTF.

This clonotype was recorded many times. The gene calls are TRBV7-2 and TRBJ1-2; D is unresolved. The CDR3 covers 13 residues. Trimming took off 1 base at V and 4 bases at J, with 7 bases between the two ends. Germline V gives CDR1 SGHTA, CDR2 FQGNSA. The CDR3 spells CASSLDNSYGYTF. In DNA form, the CDR3 reads TGTGCCAGCAGCTTAGACAATTCCTATGGCTACACCTTC.

There are many counts of this clonotype. The chain recombines TRBV12-3 or TRBV12-4 with TRBJ1-2; 7 bases are a match to TRBD1. J lost 7 bases, V lost 3 bases, and 14 bases had no gene match. This CDR3 is 16 amino acids long. CDR3 in amino acids: CASSFSTEGARVGYTF. CDR3 nucleotides: TGTGCCAGCAGTTTTAGTACGGAGGGGGCAAGGGTTGGCTACACCTTC.

This clonotype was seen only a few times. The chain uses TRBV2 and TRBJ2-1; 10 bases map to TRBD1. Germline V gives CDR1 SNHLY, CDR2 FYNNEI. The CDR3 covers 15 residues. V gave up 2 bases and J gave up 5 bases; unmatched junction bases: 3. CDR3 in DNA: TGTGCCAGCAGTGAAAGGGGACAGGGGAACAATGAGCAGTTCTTC. Protein sequence: CASSERGQGNNEQFF.

This clonotype was detected many times. In DNA, the CDR3 is TGTGCCAGCAGCCCCGGGGGGGCGGGCCAAGAGACCCAGTACTTC. It translates to CASSPGGAGQETQYF. V gene TRBV3-1 combines with J gene TRBJ2-5, with TRBD2 identical over 8 bases. V was pared by 4 bases and J by 1 base, with 5 bases of the junction left unmatched. CDR3 length: 15 amino acids. Per germline, CDR1 LGHDT and CDR2 YNNKEL (reference sequence).

Notes on this clonotype: Relative to the germline gene, one junction end is altered; a read error may explain this. V usage is TRBV2 and J usage is TRBJ1-1; 7 nucleotides match TRBD1. The CDR3 consists of 14 residues. Looked up from germline, CDR1 is SNHLY and CDR2 is FYNNEI. CDR3 DNA: TGTACCAGCAGTTATGACAGGGTAAACACTGAAGCTTTCTTT. Translation: CTSSYDRVNTEAFF.

About this clonotype: This may come from a read error, since a much larger clone is one base off. The J gene is TRBJ2-3, the V gene TRBV5-6; the D gene is possibly TRBD2 (6 bases). Trimming took off 7 bases at V and 7 bases at J, with 16 bases between the two ends. This CDR3 has 13 amino acids. Germline CDR1 SGHDT, CDR2 YYEEEE. In DNA form, the CDR3 reads TGTGCCAGCTGCAGTCCTGGAGGGAATACGCAGTATTTT. Translation: CASCSPGGNTQYF.

Notes on this clonotype: A much bigger clone sits one base away, suggesting this may be a read error. J is TRBJ2-6 and V is TRBV28, with D tentatively TRBD1 (6 bases). The CDR3 contains 15 residues. Germline V CDR1 and CDR2: MDHEN, SYDVKM. The CDR3 loop reads CASSPRQAGANVRTF. DNA of the CDR3: TGTGCCAGCAGTCCCCGACAGGCTGGGGCCAACGTCCGGACTTTC.

This clonotype was detected many times. This chain joins TRBV7-2 and TRBJ1-4; D may be TRBD1 (6 bases). Germline lookup yields CDR1 SGHTA and CDR2 FQGNSA. Deletions cut 5 bases from V and 8 bases from J, with 18 bases between. This CDR3 contains 15 residues. The CDR3 bases are TGTGCCAGCAGCATCCAAACAGGGAATAACGAAAAACTGTTTTTT. This sequence encodes CASSIQTGNNEKLFF.

This clonotype came up many times. The V and J genes are TRBV7-9 and TRBJ2-7; D is unresolved. Trimming shortened V by 2 bases and J by 3 bases, and 14 bases separated the two germline ends. The CDR3 covers 15 residues. Germline lookup yields CDR1 SEHNR and CDR2 FQNEAQ (reference sequence). CDR3: CASSLSATAFYEQYF. As DNA, the CDR3 is TGTGCCAGCAGCTTATCAGCTACTGCCTTCTACGAGCAGTACTTC.

This clonotype was seen repeatedly, ten times or more. As DNA, the CDR3 is TGCGCCAGCAGCCAAGTGCCCCGGGATGTGAGCCCGCAGTACTTC. This sequence encodes CASSQVPRDVSPQYF. The chain couples TRBV4-3 to TRBJ2-7; D perhaps matches TRBD2 (5 bases). The V end was cut by 1 base, the J end by 9 bases, with 19 bases between. This CDR3 is built from 15 residues. Per the germline V gene, CDR1 is LGHNA and CDR2 is YSLEER.

This clonotype was seen repeatedly, ten times or more. This rearrangement joins TRBV7-2 to TRBJ2-3; D is unclear. The germline V gene encodes CDR1 SGHTA and CDR2 FQGNSA. This CDR3 spans 15 amino acids. Trimming cost V 1 base and J 4 bases, with 12 bases left between them. The CDR3 DNA follows: TGTGCCAGCAGCTTAGGGCTATTTCAGGCAGATACGCAGTATTTT. Its translation is CASSLGLFQADTQYF.

This rearrangement joins TRBV7-2 to TRBJ2-2; TRBD2 might be the D (5 bases). This CDR3 has 15 amino acids. Between the trimmed V and J ends, which lost 5 bases and 3 bases, there was a span of 13 bases. Per the germline V gene, CDR1 is SGHTA and CDR2 is FQGNSA. This chain's CDR3 is CASSTRTGYTGELFF. The CDR3 DNA sequence: TGTGCCAGCAGCACCCGGACGGGATACACCGGGGAGCTGTTTTTT.

V gene TRBV30 combines with J gene TRBJ1-5; D perhaps matches TRBD1 (5 bases). Germline lookup yields CDR1 GTSNPN and CDR2 SVGIG (reference sequence). The V end was cut by 4 bases, the J end by 0 bases, with 13 bases between. The CDR3 runs to 15 residues. For the CDR3, the DNA is TGTGCCTGGAAAGCGGGGACGGTTAGCAATCAGCCCCAGCATTTT. Translated: CAWKAGTVSNQPQHF.

This clonotype has more than one count but fewer than ten. Just one base apart from a much larger clone, this may be a read error. CDR3 DNA sequence: TGTGCCATCAGTGGGGCCAGGGGGAAGAATGGGCAGTTCTTC. This sequence encodes CAISGARGKNGQFF. J is TRBJ2-1 and V is TRBV10-3; TRBD1 matches 7 bases. The CDR3 runs to 14 residues. CDR1 and CDR2 (germline): ENHRY, SYGVKD.

The CDR3 is CASSEAGGGSSYNSPLHF. As DNA, the CDR3 is TGTGCCAGCAGTGAAGCGGGCGGAGGAAGCTCCTATAATTCACCCCTCCACTTT. The chain recombines TRBV6-1 with TRBJ1-6; D call uncertain. CDR3 size: 18 residues. Deletions cut 0 bases from V and 0 bases from J, with 12 bases between. Germline V lookup: CDR1 MNHNS, CDR2 SASEGT.

This clonotype was picked up many times. The chain employs TRBV3-1 and TRBJ1-2; a weak D match, TRBD1 (6 bases). Germline lookup yields CDR1 LGHDT and CDR2 YNNKEL (reference sequence). V lost 5 bases and J 1 base, leaving 11 bases between the germline ends. This CDR3 region has 14 residues. CDR3 bases: TGTGCCAGCAGCTCACAGGGATTTAACTATGGCTACACCTTC. This encodes CASSSQGFNYGYTF.